These 4 T cell receptor beta chains came from one sample sequenced in a study of OX40 agonist ivuxolimab in advanced cancers. Sequenced by immunoSEQ multiplex PCR; TCRdb stores in-frame clones only, minus some. Of over 60,000 clones listed, approximately 80% are singletons. The source material was CD4+ or CD8+ T cells sorted from blood, sampled in a trial of the OX40 agonist ivuxolimab. The origin of the receptors is an adult with an advanced solid tumor such as melanoma, head and neck, liver or kidney cancer.

V usage is TRBV6-6 and J usage is TRBJ1-1; 8 nucleotides agree with TRBD1. Germline-derived CDR1 and CDR2 are MNHNY and SVGAGI (reference sequence). The V segment lost 2 bases and the J segment 1 base; nucleotides outside the gene matches: 6. The CDR3 consists of 16 residues. The CDR3 loop reads CASSYGGTGGNTEAFF. The CDR3, as DNA: TGTGCCAGCAGTTACGGAGGTACAGGGGGGAACACTGAAGCTTTCTTT.

The chain combines TRBV4-1 with TRBJ1-3; D is unresolved. CDR3 length: 16 amino acids. Germline-derived CDR1 and CDR2 are MGHRA and YSYEKL. V was cut by 0 bases and J by 0 bases, with 9 bases left in between. CDR3 region: CASSQDRVSSGNTIYF. CDR3 coding DNA: TGCGCCAGCAGCCAAGATCGGGTCAGCTCTGGAAACACCATATATTTT.

CDR3 bases: TGTGCCAGCAGCTTAATGGAGACCCAGTACTTC. Translated, it gives CASSLMETQYF. The chain combines TRBV7-2 with TRBJ2-5; D unresolved. V was cut by 2 bases and J by 5 bases, with 3 bases left in between. Germline lookup yields CDR1 SGHTA and CDR2 FQGNSA. The CDR3 is 11 amino acids.

The chain has TRBV5-1 and TRBJ2-1; D tentatively reads TRBD1 or TRBD2 (6 bases each). This CDR3 is built from 15 residues. Trimming removed 4 bases at V and 6 bases at J, with 17 bases between. Looked up from germline, CDR1 is SGHRS and CDR2 is YFSETQ. This CDR3 reads CASSPAGKGGNEQFF. CDR3 coding DNA: TGCGCCAGCAGCCCGGCGGGGAAGGGGGGCAATGAGCAGTTCTTC.